Presented here are 3 T cell receptor beta chains from one specimen sequenced in a study of cytomegalovirus exposure and HLA in healthy donors. It was with 60 Vbeta and 13 Jbeta primers that the PCR ran. The assay was immunoSEQ multiplex PCR, and TCRdb's table has in-frame clones only and misses some. The table lists about 100,000 clones, roughly 77% of them singletons, with 4% in the top ten. Sequencing used PBMCs. These receptors were taken from a woman in her forties or fifties in good health and CMV-seropositive.

This clone was counted between two and nine times. The V call is TRBV30, the J call TRBJ1-2, with 9 bases aligning to TRBD1. The CDR3 contains 14 residues. Trimming removed 2 bases from V and 2 bases from J; junction bases left unmatched: 3. CDR1 is GTSNPN and CDR2 is SVGIG in the germline V gene (reference sequence). The CDR3 protein is CAWSRDRANYGYTF. Written as DNA, the CDR3 is TGTGCCTGGAGTAGGGACAGGGCGAACTATGGCTACACCTTC.

The chain links TRBV10-3 to TRBJ1-1; 8 nucleotides agree with TRBD1. This CDR3 spans 12 amino acids. Per germline, CDR1 ENHRY and CDR2 SYGVKD. V gave up 8 bases and J gave up 4 bases; unmatched junction bases: 3. This CDR3 is CAIQDRVTEAFF. The CDR3 DNA reads as TGTGCCATCCAGGACAGGGTCACTGAAGCTTTCTTT.

The chain uses TRBV4-2 and TRBJ2-1; 14 bases map to TRBD2. The CDR3 is 17 residues long. The V segment lost 1 base and the J segment 7 bases; nucleotides outside the gene matches: 6. Germline CDR1 and CDR2: LGHNA and YNFKEQ. CDR3 nucleotide sequence: TGTGCCAGCAGCCAAGGTGGGGGACTAGCGGGAGCGAATGAGCAGTTCTTC. Translation: CASSQGGGLAGANEQFF.